This T cell receptor (beta chain) is from a study of blood T cell repertoires in COVID-19. Whole-study context: Nucleic acid was either cDNA or gDNA, and it came from T cells, B-cell-depleted T cells, or PBMCs.

CDR1 and CDR2 from the germline V gene are SGHTA and FQGNSA. The CDR3 has 15 amino acids. With 5 bases clipped from V and 4 bases from J, the junction kept 7 bases outside the gene matches. How the authors handled the data: By means of reference gene primer amplification, nucleated cell counts were estimated. Profiled with immunoSEQ multiplex PCR; TCRdb holds only in-frame clones, not every one. For V, J and clone size, that table is used; D and trimming come from the DNA. This table has approximately 300,000 clones, 89% appearing once. Material for sequencing was peripheral blood. The gene calls are TRBV7-2 and TRBJ2-1, with 8 positions matching TRBD1. This sequence originates from a man between 18 and 35 years old who had recovered from COVID-19. The CDR3, as DNA: TGTGCCAGCAGCGGAGGACAGGGAAATTACAATGAGCAGTTCTTC. Its translation: CASSGGQGNYNEQFF.